This entry lists 7 T cell receptor beta chains sequenced from one sample in a study of T cell responses to AZD1222 COVID-19 vaccine. TCRdb's copy holds only in-frame clones and misses some; the assay was immunoSEQ multiplex PCR. This table holds 90,000 to 150,000 clones, roughly 90% found once. The sequenced sample was peripheral blood, obtained on day 0 of AZD1222 vaccination. The origin of the receptors is an adult in good health.

This chain connects TRBV4-1 to TRBJ1-5, with TRBD1 as a possible D gene (5 bases). V was clipped by 2 bases and J by 5 bases, with 7 bases between them. The CDR3 consists of 13 residues. CDR1 and CDR2 (germline): MGHRA, YSYEKL. The CDR3 DNA follows: TGCGCCAGCAGCCAACAGGGAGATCAGCCCCAGCATTTT. This gives the protein CASSQQGDQPQHF.

The chain uses TRBV5-1 and TRBJ2-2; D may match TRBD1 or TRBD2 (5 bases each). Germline V CDR1 and CDR2: SGHRS, YFSETQ. Trimming pared 0 bases from V and 6 bases from J, leaving 15 bases between. This CDR3 comprises 16 residues. The CDR3 bases are TGCGCCAGCAGCTTGGGACCACAAGGGGACGCCGGGGAGCTGTTTTTT. Its protein is CASSLGPQGDAGELFF.

DNA of the CDR3: TGTGCTACAGGTGTCCGCCGTAGGGGAAGCGGGACGGGACCCGGGGAGCTGTTTTTT. Translated, it gives CATGVRRRGSGTGPGELFF. The V gene is TRBV12-5, the J gene TRBJ2-2; 7 positions agree with TRBD2. CDR3 length equals 19 residues. Trimming cost V 10 bases and J 6 bases; bases outside gene matches: 26. Looked up from germline, CDR1 is LGHNT and CDR2 is FRNRAP.

The genes are TRBV5-4 and TRBJ2-1, with 13 bases that match TRBD2. Unmatched junction bases numbered 5, after V lost 5 bases and J lost 3 bases. CDR3 length: 16 amino acids. Germline assignment: CDR1 SGHNT and CDR2 YYREEE (reference sequence). The CDR3 sequence: CASSPGTSGVYNEQFF. CDR3 DNA sequence: TGTGCCAGCAGTCCCGGGACTAGCGGGGTCTACAATGAGCAGTTCTTC.

The gene calls are TRBV6-5 and TRBJ2-5; tentatively, D is TRBD1 (5 bases). Germline lookup yields CDR1 MNHEY and CDR2 SVGAGI. Trimming removed 8 bases at V and 4 bases at J, with 17 bases between. The CDR3 is 14 residues long. CDR3 sequence: CASPPDWGGETQYF. The CDR3 DNA sequence: TGTGCCAGCCCGCCTGACTGGGGCGGAGAGACCCAGTACTTC.

This rearrangement joins TRBV7-9 to TRBJ1-2, with TRBD1 identical over 8 bases. Trimming took 5 bases from V and 10 from J; bases not matched to a gene: 9. Germline V gene lookup returns CDR1 SEHNR and CDR2 FQNEAQ (reference sequence). The CDR3 contains 13 residues. The CDR3: CASSTDRVLPYTF. In nucleotides, the CDR3 is TGTGCCAGCAGCACGGACAGGGTCCTACCCTACACCTTC.

The gene calls are TRBV10-3 and TRBJ2-7; D gene unclear. V lost 6 bases and J 7 bases, leaving 13 bases between the germline ends. The CDR3 consists of 12 residues. Germline V gene sequence: CDR1 ENHRY, CDR2 SYGVKD. CDR3 DNA sequence: TGTGCCATCAGCCCTCTAGGTGCGGAGCAGTACTTC. This encodes CAISPLGAEQYF.